The present TCR beta chain was sequenced within a study of T cell responses to AZD1222 COVID-19 vaccine (dated by TCRdb to about 2021). Notes on the research overall: AZD1222 recipients whose second dose came at about 4 weeks and those whose second dose came at about 12 weeks were combined into one group, since spike-specific TCR depth and breadth did not differ between the two schedules. TCR sequencing was performed for 233 trial participants, of whom about 210 were given two doses of AZD1222 and about 25 were given two doses of MenACWY control vaccine. Trial participants were enrolled into age subgroups of 18-55, 56-69 and 70-plus years, which contained about 150, 27 and 61 TCR-sequenced participants, respectively. Study-level results and caveats: Because no samples from the day 14 peak response were available, repertoires could be characterized only after the peak T cell response. Most participants were white British and females outnumbered males, and the authors suggested that clonal diversity may have been underestimated. The 56-69-year group was small, and its depth increase did not reach significance, likely because of low power. Epitopes outside the regions mutated in the B.1.351 and B.1.1.7 variants were reportedly recognized by nearly half of the unique spike-specific TCRs. A significant rise in spike-specific TCR breadth and depth was observed after two AZD1222 doses relative to day 0 and relative to MenACWY recipients. Conclusions about previously exposed vaccinees are limited, since just 5 to 7 AZD1222 recipients were seropositive for SARS-CoV-2 at baseline. Vaccine-associated CD4 TCRs spanned the whole spike protein, with dominant responses in regions 160-218 and 743-854.

The CDR3 regions of human TCRbeta chains were subjected to immunosequencing. The original methods were these. Repertoire TCRs were checked for matches against a reference library of SARS-CoV-2-specific TCRs that had been generated using the MIRA antigen-specificity platform. Breadth meant the fraction of unique TCRs that were SARS-CoV-2-associated, whereas depth meant the fraction of total T cells that were SARS-CoV-2-associated. Using the MIRA data, each spike-specific TCR was assigned both to the spike region to which the TCR was reactive and to a CD4 or CD8 class. Log10-transformed breadth and depth values were compared by one-way ANOVA with Sidak's multiple comparisons tests. Entries here come from immuneACCESS through TCRdb and include only in-frame sequences with V and J called. Some clones fail to appear in such tables; in the studies checked, an unresolved V gene covers under half of the shortfall, and the cause of the remainder is unknown. For V, J and clone size, that table is used; D and trimming come from the DNA. The sample records approximately 150,000 clones, roughly nine tenths of which are singletons. The top ten hold 2.6% of the sample.

This clone was found once. What antigen it recognizes has not been identified. No much larger clone exists at a distance of one base, and base qualities are not known. The intended sense of this specimen's time point label: baseline before first vaccination. Vaccinee samples were obtained from the UK trials COV001 and COV002, which included a single-blind randomized controlled phase 2/3 trial of AZD1222 (ChAdOx1 nCoV-19) in healthy adults. Trial participant PBMC samples were collected at day 0 and day 28 after the second dose for TCRbeta chain sequencing. Spanning cysteine to phenylalanine, the CDR3 consists of 13 amino acids. The sequence is cut down to CDR3 DNA, 39 bases in frame from base 1. Sequences SGHNT (CDR1) and YENEEA (CDR2) are obtained from the germline V gene. Trimming costs V 3 bases and J 2 bases, and their ends lie 8 bases apart.

The receptor comes from an adult in good health. This chain joins TRBV11-3 to TRBJ2-7; perhaps TRBD1 is the D gene, with 5 bases matching. The source was peripheral blood, collected on day 0 of AZD1222 vaccination. The CDR3 region reads CASSLRQTYEQYF. In nucleotides, the sequence is TGTGCCAGCAGCTTGCGACAGACCTACGAGCAGTACTTC. The full variable domain, completed from the reference TRBV11-3 and TRBJ2-7 proteins outside the CDR3, reads EAGVVQSPRYKIIEKKQPVAFWCNPISGHNTLYWYLQNLGQGPELLIRYENEEAVDDSQLPKDRFSAERLKGVDSTLKIQPAELGDSAVYLCASSLRQTYEQYFGPGTRLTVT.